These T cell receptor beta chains were read from a single sample in a study of OX40 agonist ivuxolimab in advanced cancers. Some clones are missing from TCRdb's copy, which holds only in-frame ones; the method was immunoSEQ multiplex PCR. The sample lists over a thousand clones, approximately 76% occurring once. Sample acquisition took place in a trial of the OX40 agonist ivuxolimab. The receptor set was obtained from an adult with an advanced solid tumor such as melanoma, head and neck, liver or kidney cancer. The CDR3 runs from the conserved cysteine through the conserved F or W. D genes are given only for firm matches. Expanded clones are given a class, and other clones once, few, many or no size at all.

J gene: TRBJ1-3; V gene: TRBV15; D gene: .; clone size: few; CDR3 protein: CATSRERGSAGNTIYF; CDR3 DNA: TGTGCCACCAGCAGAGAGAGGGGATCCGCTGGAAACACCATATATTTT
J gene: TRBJ2-5; V gene: TRBV12-5; D gene: .; clone size: .; CDR3 protein: CASTFQHTGGQETQYF; CDR3 DNA: TGTGCCAGCACCTTCCAGCACACCGGGGGCCAAGAGACCCAGTACTTC
J gene: TRBJ2-1; V gene: TRBV19; D gene: .; clone size: .; CDR3 protein: CASSIVVGSNEQFF; CDR3 DNA: TGTGCCAGTAGTATCGTGGTAGGTTCCAATGAGCAGTTCTTC
J gene: TRBJ1-4; V gene: TRBV5-1; D gene: .; clone size: once; CDR3 protein: CASSRGGLGTNEKLFF; CDR3 DNA: TGCGCCAGCAGCCGAGGAGGGTTAGGGACTAATGAAAAACTGTTTTTT
J gene: TRBJ1-2; V gene: TRBV6-8; D gene: .; clone size: .; CDR3 protein: CAISVLVCRKTYGYTF; CDR3 DNA: TGTGCCATCAGTGTCTTGGTCTGTAGAAAGACCTATGGCTACACCTTC
J gene: TRBJ1-4; V gene: TRBV2; D gene: .; clone size: .; CDR3 protein: CASSEDRDGEKLFF; CDR3 DNA: TGTGCCAGCAGTGAAGACCGGGACGGCGAAAAACTGTTTTTT
J gene: TRBJ1-1; V gene: TRBV28; D gene: .; clone size: .; CDR3 protein: CASRRPQGLEAFF; CDR3 DNA: TGTGCCAGCAGGCGCCCACAGGGACTTGAAGCTTTCTTT
J gene: TRBJ2-1; V gene: TRBV15; D gene: .; clone size: .; CDR3 protein: CATSGVGSSYNEQFF; CDR3 DNA: TGTGCCACCAGCGGGGTCGGGAGCTCCTACAATGAGCAGTTCTTC
J gene: TRBJ1-3; V gene: TRBV29-1; D gene: .; clone size: .; CDR3 protein: CSVGLGPSGNTIYF; CDR3 DNA: TGCAGCGTTGGGTTAGGACCCTCTGGAAACACCATATATTTT
J gene: TRBJ1-6; V gene: TRBV6-8; D gene: .; clone size: few; CDR3 protein: CASNIPGSSPLHF; CDR3 DNA: TGTGCCAGCAATATTCCAGGGAGTTCACCCCTCCACTTT
J gene: TRBJ1-1; V gene: TRBV10-2; D gene: .; clone size: once; CDR3 protein: CASSQQTNTEAFF; CDR3 DNA: TGCGCCAGCAGCCAACAAACGAACACTGAAGCTTTCTTT
J gene: TRBJ2-6; V gene: TRBV6-8; D gene: TRBD1; clone size: .; CDR3 protein: CASSYPGQGTAGANVLTF; CDR3 DNA: TGTGCCAGCAGTTACCCGGGACAGGGAACAGCCGGGGCCAACGTCCTGACTTTC
J gene: TRBJ1-5; V gene: TRBV11-3; D gene: .; clone size: .; CDR3 protein: CASSLDPGSQPQHF; CDR3 DNA: TGTGCCAGCAGCTTAGACCCAGGGAGTCAGCCCCAGCATTTT